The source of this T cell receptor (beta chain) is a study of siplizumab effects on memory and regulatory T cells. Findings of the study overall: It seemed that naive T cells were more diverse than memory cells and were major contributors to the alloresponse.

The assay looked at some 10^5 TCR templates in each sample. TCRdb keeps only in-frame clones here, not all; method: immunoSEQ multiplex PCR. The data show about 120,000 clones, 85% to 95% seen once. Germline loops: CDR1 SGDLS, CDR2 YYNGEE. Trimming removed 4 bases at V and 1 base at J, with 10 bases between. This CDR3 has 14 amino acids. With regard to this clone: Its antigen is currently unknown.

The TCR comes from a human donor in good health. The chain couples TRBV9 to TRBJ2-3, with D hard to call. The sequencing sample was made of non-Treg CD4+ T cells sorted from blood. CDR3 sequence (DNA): TGTGCCAGCAGCTTGGCTTGGGGCACAGATACGCAGTATTTT. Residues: CASSLAWGTDTQYF.